This is a list of T cell receptor beta chains from one sample in a study of T cells after yellow fever vaccination. MiXCR was run by TCRdb on the 5' RACE reads, yielding one entry per CDR3 protein. This sample has approximately 610,000 distinct CDR3 sequences, with roughly a sixth found just once. Here the sequenced sample was PBMCs, taken about 5 days after the first yellow fever vaccination. These receptors originate from a young man who received the YFV17D yellow fever vaccine. Each CDR3 is given with its conserved first and last residue. A D gene is named only where the DNA matches it firmly. The listing skips clone size in some rows; elsewhere it reads once, few, many or a size class.

d_gene	v_gene	j_gene	abundance	CDR3aa	CDR3nt
TRBD1	TRBV10-3	TRBJ1-1	few	CASRQGLHPEAFF	TGTGCCTCCAGACAGGGCCTGCATCCGGAAGCTTTCTTT
NA	TRBV6-1	TRBJ1-6	NA	CASSLAGSRLDSPLHF	TGTGCCAGCAGCCTGGCAGGGTCACGGCTTGATTCACCCCTCCACTTT
NA	TRBV19	TRBJ1-1	NA	CASDPTGRTNTEAFF	TGTGCCAGTGACCCCACAGGACGGACGAACACTGAAGCTTTCTTT
NA	TRBV11-2	TRBJ1-2	many	CASSHPPGLWAANYGYTF	TGTGCCAGCAGCCACCCGCCGGGACTTTGGGCAGCTAACTATGGCTACACCTTC
NA	TRBV14	TRBJ2-1	many	CASSQGFSYNEQFF	TGTGCCAGCAGCCAAGGGTTTTCTTACAATGAGCAGTTCTTC
TRBD2	TRBV5-1	TRBJ2-5	NA	CASRLAHGETQYF	TGCGCCAGCCGACTAGCACACGGGGAGACCCAGTACTTC
TRBD1	TRBV4-1	TRBJ2-7	NA	CASSQDPGQGAYEQYF	TGCGCCAGCAGCCAAGATCCGGGACAGGGGGCCTACGAGCAGTACTTC
NA	TRBV4-1	TRBJ2-3	NA	CASSQGALRGTDTQYF	TGCGCCAGCAGCCAAGGGGCCCTCAGGGGTACAGATACGCAGTATTTT
NA	TRBV5-1	TRBJ2-1	few	CASSLGILVPHEQFF	TGCGCCAGCAGCTTGGGGATACTAGTTCCCCATGAGCAGTTCTTC
TRBD1	TRBV20-1	TRBJ1-5	NA	CSAPTTGSNQPQHF	TGCAGTGCTCCCACGACAGGGAGCAATCAGCCCCAGCATTTT
TRBD1	TRBV10-3	TRBJ1-2	many	CAISDGQGANYGYTF	TGTGCCATCAGTGACGGACAGGGGGCTAACTATGGCTACACCTTC
NA	TRBV7-2	TRBJ2-1	few	CASTSFSGPSSYNEQFF	TGTGCCAGCACCTCATTCAGCGGGCCGAGCTCCTACAATGAGCAGTTCTTC
NA	TRBV19	TRBJ2-3	few	CASSSLWGANTDTQYF	TGTGCCAGTAGCTCCCTTTGGGGGGCGAACACAGATACGCAGTATTTT
NA	TRBV5-4	TRBJ2-5	NA	CASSLTVAGQETQYF	TGTGCCAGCAGCTTGACGGTCGCCGGCCAAGAGACCCAGTACTTC
TRBD2	TRBV7-2	TRBJ2-5	few	CASSLAAGVAGKETQYF	TGTGCCAGCAGCTTAGCGGCGGGGGTGGCTGGCAAAGAGACCCAGTACTTC
NA	TRBV20-1	TRBJ1-5	many	CSARQGGNQPQHF	TGCAGTGCTAGACAGGGAGGCAATCAGCCCCAGCATTTT
NA	TRBV29-1	TRBJ2-1	NA	CSGDRTGRDEQFF	TGCAGCGGGGATCGGACAGGGAGGGATGAGCAGTTCTTC
TRBD2	TRBV20-1	TRBJ2-3	NA	CSASLLAGVSTDTQYF	TGCAGTGCTTCCCTCCTAGCGGGGGTTAGCACAGATACGCAGTATTTT
NA	TRBV5-6	TRBJ1-1	few	CASSLQGPGLEAFF	TGTGCCAGCAGCCTTCAGGGGCCCGGATTGGAAGCTTTCTTT
NA	TRBV5-1	TRBJ2-2	NA	CASSPPYVGGTGELFF	TGCGCCAGCAGCCCACCTTACGTTGGGGGGACCGGGGAGCTGTTTTTT
NA	TRBV6-1	TRBJ1-3	NA	CASSESQGSSGNTIYF	TGTGCCAGCAGTGAATCTCAGGGGTCCTCTGGAAACACCATATATTTT
NA	TRBV29-1	TRBJ2-2	few	CSVDKSGNGGELFF	TGCAGCGTTGATAAATCCGGAAACGGCGGGGAGCTGTTTTTT
NA	TRBV7-3	TRBJ1-1	NA	CASSSTGLDTEAFF	TGTGCCAGCAGCTCCACAGGTTTGGACACTGAAGCTTTCTTT
NA	TRBV9	TRBJ2-2	NA	CASSVEGGDTGELFF	TGTGCCAGCAGCGTAGAGGGGGGAGACACCGGGGAGCTGTTTTTT
TRBD2	TRBV4-2	TRBJ2-7	few	CASSQDLAGVYEQYF	TGTGCCAGCAGCCAAGATCTAGCGGGGGTCTACGAGCAGTACTTC
NA	TRBV7-2	TRBJ2-5	NA	CATGPSQEETQYF	TGTGCCACCGGACCGTCACAGGAGGAGACCCAGTACTTC
NA	TRBV25-1	TRBJ2-4	few	CASSDLQGNQNIQYF	TGTGCCAGCAGTGACCTACAGGGTAATCAAAACATTCAGTACTTC
NA	TRBV19	TRBJ1-1	few	CATSQGVGAFF	TGTGCCACATCGCAGGGCGTTGGAGCTTTCTTT
NA	TRBV27	TRBJ2-3	few	CASSLSGSTRATTQYF	TGTGCCAGCAGTTTATCGGGGTCAACGAGGGCAACTACGCAGTATTTT
TRBD2	TRBV28	TRBJ2-1	NA	CASSFLLAGGYEQFF	TGTGCCAGCAGTTTTCTCCTAGCGGGGGGCTATGAGCAGTTCTTC
NA	TRBV7-2	TRBJ2-5	NA	CASTPTKLLETQYF	TGTGCCAGCACCCCTACTAAGCTTTTGGAGACCCAGTACTTC
NA	TRBV7-2	TRBJ2-7	many	CASSLARHREQYF	TGTGCCAGCAGCTTAGCGCGGCACAGGGAGCAGTACTTC
TRBD1	TRBV19	TRBJ1-1	NA	CASSRSGETGEDTEAFF	TGTGCCAGTAGTAGATCGGGCGAGACAGGGGAGGACACTGAAGCTTTCTTT
NA	TRBV5-5	TRBJ1-6	many	CASSLGHVSRGYNSPLHF	TGTGCCAGCAGCTTGGGCCACGTCTCCCGTGGATATAATTCACCCCTCCACTTT
NA	TRBV18	TRBJ2-5	few	CASSTSPGETQYF	TGTGCCAGCTCAACATCCCCCGGAGAGACCCAGTACTTC
NA	TRBV4-2	TRBJ1-1	few	CASSQAKNTEAFF	TGTGCCAGCAGCCAAGCTAAGAACACTGAAGCTTTCTTT
TRBD2	TRBV7-2	TRBJ2-7	few	CASSPRTLAGAYEQYF	TGTGCCAGCAGCCCCCGTACCCTAGCGGGAGCCTACGAGCAGTACTTC
TRBD2	TRBV7-7	TRBJ2-3	many	CASSSSGGPGTDTQYF	TGTGCCAGCAGCTCTAGCGGGGGGCCGGGCACAGATACGCAGTATTTT
TRBD2	TRBV4-3	TRBJ2-1	few	CASSPSGGPPYNEQFF	TGCGCCAGCAGCCCATCGGGGGGGCCTCCCTACAATGAGCAGTTCTTC
TRBD1	TRBV5-1	TRBJ1-1	many	CASSLGDSRPEAFF	TGCGCCAGCAGCTTGGGGGACAGCAGACCTGAAGCTTTCTTT
NA	TRBV20-1	TRBJ2-3	few	CSARAGRGNTDTQYF	TGCAGTGCTAGAGCGGGTCGGGGGAACACAGATACGCAGTATTTT
NA	TRBV7-2	TRBJ2-1	once	CASSLGRGTVKYNEQFF	TGTGCCAGCAGCTTAGGGCGGGGTACCGTAAAGTACAATGAGCAGTTCTTC
NA	TRBV10-3	TRBJ1-1	few	CAISRGENTEAFF	TGTGCCATCAGCCGGGGAGAGAACACTGAAGCCTTCTTT
TRBD2	TRBV11-2	TRBJ2-3	few	CASSSRGRGTDTQYF	TGTGCCAGCAGCTCCCGGGGGAGGGGAACAGATACGCAGTATTTT
NA	TRBV7-9	TRBJ2-3	NA	CASRKIDRGGADTQYF	TGTGCCAGCAGGAAGATTGATCGAGGGGGTGCAGATACGCAGTATTTT
NA	TRBV12-3/TRBV12-4	TRBJ2-3	NA	CASSRLGESLGVTDTQYF	TGTGCCAGCAGCCGCCTTGGGGAAAGCTTGGGGGTCACAGATACGCAGTATTTT
TRBD1	TRBV5-4	TRBJ2-3	NA	CASSWDSEDTQYF	TGTGCCAGCAGCTGGGACAGCGAGGATACGCAGTATTTT
TRBD1	TRBV5-6	TRBJ2-3	few	CASSPRTGKTDTQYF	TGTGCCAGCAGCCCACGGACAGGGAAAACAGATACGCAGTATTTT
NA	TRBV5-1	TRBJ1-1	many	CASSPAGGQNTEAFF	TGCGCCAGCAGCCCCGCCGGGGGGCAGAACACTGAAGCTTTCTTT
NA	TRBV12-3/TRBV12-4	TRBJ1-4	NA	CASSREGTNEKLFF	TGTGCCAGCAGTCGGGAGGGAACTAATGAAAAACTGTTTTTT
TRBD1	TRBV5-1	TRBJ1-5	many	CASSAGQGDQPQHF	TGCGCCAGCAGCGCGGGACAGGGCGATCAGCCCCAGCATTTT
NA	TRBV1	TRBJ1-3	NA	CTSSQKGLSGNTIYF	TGCACCAGCAGCCAAAAGGGGCTATCTGGAAACACCATATATTTT
NA	TRBV5-6	TRBJ1-4	few	CASSLVSAEKLFF	TGTGCCAGCAGCTTGGTCTCAGCTGAAAAACTGTTTTTT